This passage covers 5 T cell receptor beta chains from one sample sequenced in a study of T cells after yellow fever vaccination. TCRdb analysed the 5' RACE reads with MiXCR anew, one entry per CDR3 protein. The data hold around 100,000 distinct CDR3 sequences, with 5.8% observed a single time. The sequencing used CD8+ T cells sorted from PBMCs, collected 10 days after the yellow fever booster vaccination. All receptors come from a young man who received the YFV17D yellow fever vaccine.

This clonotype occurred many times. The V gene is TRBV7-2, the J gene TRBJ2-5; 7 positions agree with TRBD2. The V gene's germline CDR1 is SGHTA and CDR2 FQGNSA. This CDR3 spans 18 amino acids. V trimming: 2 bases; J trimming: 2 bases; junction bases outside the gene matches: 14. DNA for the CDR3: TGTGCCAGCAGCTTATCCCCCCGGCTAGCGGAGATACAAGAGACCCAGTACTTC. It codes for CASSLSPRLAEIQETQYF.

This clonotype came up many times. The chain joins TRBV4-3 to TRBJ1-1; 10 bases match TRBD1. CDR1 is LGHNA, CDR2 YSLEER, per germline. Trimming at V came to 1 base and at J to 5 bases, leaving 7 bases not matched to a gene. The CDR3 consists of 16 residues. The CDR3 coding sequence is TGCGCCAGCAGCCAAGTTGGCGACAGGGGGCCAACTGAAGCTTTCTTT. The encoded protein is CASSQVGDRGPTEAFF.

This clonotype was counted only a few times. The chain carries TRBV4-3 and TRBJ2-2; 10 nucleotides match TRBD1. In germline, CDR1 is LGHNA, CDR2 YSLEER. The CDR3 loop spans 14 amino acids. The V and J ends lost 3 bases and 6 bases, in that order; junction bases with no gene match: 1. Written as DNA, the CDR3 is TGCGCCAGCAGCCAGGGACAGGGGTCCGGGGAGCTGTTTTTT. The encoded protein is CASSQGQGSGELFF.

The chain carries TRBV7-9 and TRBJ2-5; D is uncertain. CDR1 is SEHNR, CDR2 FQNEAQ, per germline (reference sequence). The CDR3 consists of 16 residues. Trimming left V 0 bases short and J 4 bases short, with 15 bases between. CDR3 sequence: CASSLAILEAGETQYF. CDR3 coding DNA: TGTGCCAGCAGCTTAGCTATTTTAGAGGCAGGAGAGACCCAGTACTTC.

The rearrangement links TRBV29-1 to TRBJ1-2, with D hard to call. The CDR3 has 12 residues. Germline CDR1 and CDR2: SQVTM and ANQGSEA. V lost 2 bases to trimming and J lost 2 bases, with 6 bases between them. For the CDR3, the DNA is TGCAGCGTTGAATCCTACAACTATGGCTACACCTTC. Translation: CSVESYNYGYTF.